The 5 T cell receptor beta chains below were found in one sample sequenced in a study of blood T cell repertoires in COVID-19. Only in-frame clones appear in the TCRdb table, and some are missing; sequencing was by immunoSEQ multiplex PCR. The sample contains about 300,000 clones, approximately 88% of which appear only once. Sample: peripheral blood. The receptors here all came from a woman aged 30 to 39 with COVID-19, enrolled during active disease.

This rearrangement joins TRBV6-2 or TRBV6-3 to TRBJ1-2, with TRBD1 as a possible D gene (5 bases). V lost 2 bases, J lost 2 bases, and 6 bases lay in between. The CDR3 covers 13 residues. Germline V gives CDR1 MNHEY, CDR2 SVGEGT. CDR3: CASSYDRNYGYTF. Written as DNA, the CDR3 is TGTGCCAGCAGTTACGACAGAAACTATGGCTACACCTTC.

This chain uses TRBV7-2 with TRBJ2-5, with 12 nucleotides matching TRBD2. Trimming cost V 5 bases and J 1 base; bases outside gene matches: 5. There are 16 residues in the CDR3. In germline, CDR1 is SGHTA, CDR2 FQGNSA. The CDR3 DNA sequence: TGTGCCAGCAGCCCGGGGACTAGCGGGCTCCAAGAGACCCAGTACTTC. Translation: CASSPGTSGLQETQYF.

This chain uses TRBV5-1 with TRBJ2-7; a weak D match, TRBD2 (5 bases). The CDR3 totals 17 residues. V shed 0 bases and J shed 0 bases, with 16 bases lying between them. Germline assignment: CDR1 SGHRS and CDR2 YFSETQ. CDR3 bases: TGCGCCAGCAGCTTGGGGCTAGCTATATACAGCTCCTACGAGCAGTACTTC. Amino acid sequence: CASSLGLAIYSSYEQYF.

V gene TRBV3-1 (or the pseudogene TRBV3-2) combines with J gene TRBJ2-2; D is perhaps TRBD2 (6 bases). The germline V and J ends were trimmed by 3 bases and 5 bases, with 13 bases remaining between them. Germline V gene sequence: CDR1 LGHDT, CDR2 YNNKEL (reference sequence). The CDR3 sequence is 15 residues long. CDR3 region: CASSQIGGWTGELFF. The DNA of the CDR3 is TGTGCCAGCAGCCAGATCGGGGGATGGACCGGGGAGCTGTTTTTT.

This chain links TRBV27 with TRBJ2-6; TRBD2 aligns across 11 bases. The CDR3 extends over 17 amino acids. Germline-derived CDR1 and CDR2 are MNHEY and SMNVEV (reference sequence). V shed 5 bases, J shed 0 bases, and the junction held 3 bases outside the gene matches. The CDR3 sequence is CASSPTSGDSGANVLTF. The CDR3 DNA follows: TGTGCCAGCAGTCCGACTAGCGGGGACTCTGGGGCCAACGTCCTGACTTTC.